The rows below give T cell receptor beta chains drawn from one sample of a study of OX40 agonist ivuxolimab in advanced cancers. The repertoire was sequenced with immunoSEQ multiplex PCR; TCRdb's copy has only in-frame clones and lacks some. This table holds about 90,000 clones, 91% found once. The material was CD4+ or CD8+ T cells sorted from blood, obtained in a trial of the OX40 agonist ivuxolimab. These receptors originate from an adult with an advanced solid tumor such as melanoma, head and neck, liver or kidney cancer. CDR3s include the opening cysteine and the closing phenylalanine or tryptophan. Fields, in order: clone size, J gene, D gene, V gene, CDR3 DNA, CDR3 protein. D genes are given only for firm matches. Clone size appears in some rows only: once, few, many, or a class for an expanded clone.

size: NA
J: TRBJ2-7
D: NA
V: TRBV4-2
DNA: TGTGCCAGCAGCCAAGAGGAAGTCCTGACCTACGAGCAGTACTTC
CDR3: CASSQEEVLTYEQYF

size: NA
J: TRBJ1-2
D: TRBD1
V: TRBV19
DNA: TGTGCCAGTACTGAGACAGGGTTCTTCAGGGGCTACACCTTC
CDR3: CASTETGFFRGYTF

size: NA
J: TRBJ1-2
D: NA
V: TRBV19
DNA: TGTGCCAGTAGTACGCCAGCGGAGGGGGTCTATGGCTACACCTTC
CDR3: CASSTPAEGVYGYTF

size: NA
J: TRBJ2-3
D: NA
V: TRBV9
DNA: TGTGCCAGCAGCGTAGCCCAAGGCACAGATACGCAGTATTTT
CDR3: CASSVAQGTDTQYF

size: once
J: TRBJ2-1
D: TRBD1
V: TRBV19
DNA: TGTGCCAGTAGCCTGGACAGGGGGCGCAACAATGAGCAGTTCTTC
CDR3: CASSLDRGRNNEQFF

size: NA
J: TRBJ2-7
D: NA
V: TRBV19
DNA: TGTGCCAGTAGTATGTCGACGGTGACAGGACCTTCCTACGAGCAGTACTTC
CDR3: CASSMSTVTGPSYEQYF

size: NA
J: TRBJ2-2
D: NA
V: TRBV9
DNA: TGTGCCAGCAGCGTAGGAGGGAGTCGAGGGGAGCTGTTTTTT
CDR3: CASSVGGSRGELFF

size: few
J: TRBJ1-5
D: TRBD1
V: TRBV19
DNA: TGTGCCAGTAGTATAGGCAGGGGGCAGCCCCAGCATTTT
CDR3: CASSIGRGQPQHF

size: NA
J: TRBJ2-1
D: TRBD2
V: TRBV5-1
DNA: TGCGCCAGCAGGGAGCGGGAGGAATCCTACAATGAGCAGTTCTTC
CDR3: CASREREESYNEQFF

size: NA
J: TRBJ1-1
D: TRBD1
V: TRBV5-4
DNA: TGTGCCAGCAGCCGCAACAGGGGTGACACTGAAGCTTTCTTT
CDR3: CASSRNRGDTEAFF

size: NA
J: TRBJ2-7
D: NA
V: TRBV5-4
DNA: TGTGCCAGCAGTATAGGCGGGACAGCACCAGAGATCTACGAGCAGTACTTC
CDR3: CASSIGGTAPEIYEQYF

size: NA
J: TRBJ2-2
D: NA
V: TRBV7-6
DNA: TGTGCCAGCAGGGCCGGGCCTATCTACACCGGGGAGCTGTTTTTT
CDR3: CASRAGPIYTGELFF

size: few
J: TRBJ1-2
D: TRBD1
V: TRBV28
DNA: TGTGCCAGCAGTCGACAGGGTTGGGATGGCTACACCTTC
CDR3: CASSRQGWDGYTF

size: NA
J: TRBJ1-2
D: NA
V: TRBV11-3
DNA: TGTGCCAGCAGCTTCACCGGGAGCTATGGCTACACCTTC
CDR3: CASSFTGSYGYTF

size: NA
J: TRBJ2-2
D: TRBD2
V: TRBV19
DNA: TGTGCCAGTAGTATTTGGGGGACTAGCTTGACCGGGGAGCTGTTTTTT
CDR3: CASSIWGTSLTGELFF

size: NA
J: TRBJ1-1
D: TRBD1
V: TRBV27
DNA: TGTGCCAGCAGTTACAGGGGCAAGAACACTGAAGCTTTCTTT
CDR3: CASSYRGKNTEAFF

size: NA
J: TRBJ1-2
D: NA
V: TRBV18
DNA: TGTGCCAGCTCACCAGGGATAGGCTACACCTTC
CDR3: CASSPGIGYTF

size: NA
J: TRBJ1-2
D: TRBD1
V: TRBV6-5
DNA: TGTGCCAGCAGGCCGGGACAGGCCTATGGCTACACCTTC
CDR3: CASRPGQAYGYTF

size: NA
J: TRBJ1-1
D: NA
V: TRBV27
DNA: TGTGCCAGCAGTTTATCGTACCAGCGGGTTGAAGCTTTCTTT
CDR3: CASSLSYQRVEAFF

size: NA
J: TRBJ2-3
D: NA
V: TRBV6-6
DNA: TGTGCCAGCAGTTACTTGGCAGAAACAGATACGCAGTATTTT
CDR3: CASSYLAETDTQYF

size: NA
J: TRBJ2-5
D: NA
V: TRBV13
DNA: TGTGCCAGCAGCCCTATTAAGCTAGGAGAGGTACAAGAGACCCAGTACTTC
CDR3: CASSPIKLGEVQETQYF

size: NA
J: TRBJ2-5
D: NA
V: TRBV30
DNA: TGTGCCTGCACGCAAGCAGGGAGAGAGACCCAGTACTTC
CDR3: CACTQAGRETQYF

size: NA
J: TRBJ2-5
D: NA
V: TRBV29-1
DNA: TGCAGCGTTGAAGGGGGAGCGGGAGAGACCCAGTACTTC
CDR3: CSVEGGAGETQYF

size: NA
J: TRBJ1-2
D: TRBD1
V: TRBV5-4
DNA: TGTGCCAGCAGCTCGACCCGGGACAGGGGCGGCTACACCTTC
CDR3: CASSSTRDRGGYTF

size: NA
J: TRBJ2-7
D: TRBD1
V: TRBV9
DNA: TGTGCCAGCAGCCAGGGACAGCCTTACGAGCAGTACTTC
CDR3: CASSQGQPYEQYF

size: NA
J: TRBJ1-2
D: NA
V: TRBV7-9
DNA: TGTGCCAGCAGCGTCGAATATGGCTACACCTTC
CDR3: CASSVEYGYTF

size: NA
J: TRBJ1-1
D: TRBD1
V: TRBV5-1
DNA: TGCGCCAGCAGCCAATCACAGGGGGCCATCTACACTGAAGCTTTCTTT
CDR3: CASSQSQGAIYTEAFF

size: NA
J: TRBJ1-5
D: NA
V: TRBV4-2
DNA: TGTGCCAGCAGCCAAGATTACGCTTTGGGCAATCAGCCCCAGCATTTT
CDR3: CASSQDYALGNQPQHF